A single T cell receptor (beta chain) is shown here with its context. The data are from a study of PD-1 blockade in classical Hodgkin lymphoma. The CDR3 length is 11 residues. Germline CDR1 is SGHDT and CDR2 is YYEEEE. V was pared by 2 bases and J by 7 bases, with 6 bases between. Generated by immunoSEQ multiplex PCR, the TCRdb table keeps only in-frame clones and is missing some. The table records fewer than 75,000 clones, around nine tenths of them present only once. Following autologous stem cell transplantation, relapse occurred in every patient, and exposure to brentuximab vedotin varied. The material was peripheral blood mononuclear cells (PBMCs), obtained before the second cycle of nivolumab. This TCR was recovered from a human donor with classical Hodgkin lymphoma. This sequence joins TRBV5-6 and TRBJ1-2; D gene unclear. DNA of the CDR3: TGTGCCAGCAGCTTAATAGGTGGCTACACCTTC. As protein: CASSLIGGYTF.